This record covers a single T cell receptor (beta chain). Trimming shortened V by 0 bases and J by 5 bases, and 13 bases separated the two germline ends. Germline V CDR1 and CDR2: MNHNY, SVGAGI (reference sequence). CDR3 length: 15 amino acids. This entry belongs to a study of blood T cell repertoires in COVID-19. Study context: PBMCs, B-cell-depleted T cells, or T cells provided the cDNA or gDNA that made up the material.

The participants were between roughly 18 and 100 years old and came from 24 US areas. Researchers sorted participants into cohorts using their self-reported clinical history. Measured with immunoSEQ multiplex PCR; TCRdb has only the in-frame clones, and not every one. Among 240,000 or so clones listed, 75% to 90% were seen once. Specimen: PBMCs or T cells enriched from blood (not recorded which). This clonotype was obtained from a woman aged 40 to 49 with acute COVID-19. The chain carries TRBV6-6 and TRBJ1-1; tentatively, D is TRBD1 (6 bases). CDR3: CASSYSTGGETEAFF. For the CDR3, the DNA is TGTGCCAGCAGTTACTCGACAGGAGGAGAAACTGAAGCTTTCTTT.